This T cell receptor beta chain stems from a study of cytomegalovirus exposure and HLA in healthy donors (dated by TCRdb to the late 2010s). Regarding the study in general: In an earlier analysis of 550 to 750 of the donors, 276 Gb of sequence data and 90 million to 120 million unique TCR beta sequences from 180 million or so T cells were reported. Among some 410 genotyped donors of the cohort, an average of roughly 230,000 unique TCR beta nucleotide sequences was sequenced per donor, of which about 19% were non-productive. Among the approximately 400 genotyped donors, approximately 82% belonged to the genetic ancestry cluster associated with self-reported Caucasian donors. The study used immunosequencing to profile the T cell repertoires of approximately 630 subjects and linked those repertoires to cytomegalovirus serostatus. HLA typing covered class I and class II loci at four-digit resolution. About 310 gigabases of sequencing data and 80 million or so unique TCR sequences were included in an early release covering about 600 HLA-typed donors. High-throughput TCR immunosequencing, statistical association of individual TCRs with disease status, and machine learning were combined to predict cytomegalovirus infection status. To study patterns of TCR occurrence, a later analysis re-analyzed previously published TCR beta repertoires from 550 to 800 donors and added high-resolution HLA genotyping. The aim of the study was to test whether cataloging public T cell receptors could identify signatures of past pathogen exposure. Five DR-DQ haplotypes were handled as single units for association and clustering because linkage in the cohort was strong. An earlier analysis of approximately 580 of the donors used high-throughput TCR beta sequencing to judge whether each TCR beta V gene segment behaved as functional or pseudogenic. Every repertoire in the discovery cohort had been generated on one and the same sequencing platform. In addition to the first cohort of 666 subjects, a separate validation cohort of approximately 110 different subjects was used. Typing coverage differed by locus: A, B, C, DRB1 and DQB1 were typed in roughly 620-630 donors, DQA1 in about 560, DPA1 in nearly 610, and DPB1 in about 450. A later genetic analysis used genome-wide SNP genotypes for about 60% of the 666 donors, treating that subset as a discovery cohort. Alongside the repertoire data, information on donor age, sex, ethnicity and CMV serostatus was compiled. In the later analysis, no new phenotypic data were used to find candidate immune exposures; instead, reliance was placed on TCR beta sequences and their occurrence across donors. General conclusions and limits of the study: A further reported finding was that TCR beta sequences accurately predicted the HLA-A and HLA-B alleles for most subjects in the first cohort. In a later analysis, several top co-occurrence clusters were reported to appear linked to parvovirus B19, influenza, CMV and Epstein-Barr virus. The study listed 150 to 200 TCR beta chains as associated with cytomegalovirus. When HLA alleles, especially DR and DQ, strongly co-occurred, attributing TCR associations to individual alleles was difficult. Roughly uniform sequencing depth across donors was assumed in presence/absence analyses, although this assumption may not hold. In a later analysis, most CMV-associated TCR beta chains were found to appear HLA-restricted, with HLA associations seemingly driven largely by CMV exposure. According to the authors, the approach could potentially be generalized to other disease states and immunological phenotypes. In a later analysis, the rate of TCR association differed among HLA loci, with DRB1 alleles having the most associated TCRs and HLA-C alleles having the fewest. In vitro tests confirmed that a few of the cytomegalovirus-associated TCR beta chains recognize cytomegalovirus antigens. Some IMGT-functional V segments, including TRBV6-2 and TRBV6-3, could not be told apart with the 87-base-pair reads, so those segments were excluded. A later genetic analysis associated a missense DCLRE1C variant with V-gene and J-gene trimming of TCR beta chains, and an independent cohort replicated the association. The earlier analysis of approximately 590 of the donors excluded some 15 rarely observed V segments, including chromosome 9 orphons, because counts were too low. In both the original and validation cohorts, the classifier was reported to diagnose cytomegalovirus status with high specificity and sensitivity. In this cohort, only TCR beta chains were sequenced, and detectable features were limited by the absence of alpha or paired-chain data. A cluster of highly shared sequence variants was judged likely to represent a technical artifact of the sequencing pipeline. In a later analysis, HLA-associated TCR beta chains were found to be more clonally expanded and to have lower generation probabilities than equally common non-associated chains. Linkage disequilibrium might explain the correlated functional status among segregating V segments, but an unknown experimental factor could not be ruled out. For the cohort, immune exposure information was limited to CMV serostatus. Broadly in line with IMGT annotations, most TCR beta V segments showed up in productive rearrangements about 87% or about 30% of the time in an earlier analysis of some 590 of the donors. A later analysis associated about 16,000 TCR beta sequences with specific HLA alleles at a false discovery rate of 0.05. A later genetic analysis reported fewer N-insertions in productive TCRs among donors in an Asian-associated ancestry cluster than the roughly 640-donor mean. Because some donors lacked HLA typing at each locus, the association tests relied only on the typed subset. While some public TCRs were present in many individuals, most TCR sequences turned up only very rarely across donors.

Notes on this clone: It has no known antigen specificity. Base qualities are missing; no much larger clone stands one base away.

V is pared back by 6 bases and J by 0 bases, with 14 bases lying between the germline termini. Including the terminal cysteine and phenylalanine, the CDR3 comprises 15 residues. Only the CDR3 DNA is retained, 45 bases long and in frame from the first base. For CDR1 and CDR2, the germline V gene lists MDHEN and SYDVKM. The cohort comprised 710 or so healthy bone marrow donors. All cohort members were sampled while nominally healthy, although unrecorded immune exposures were likely present. The donor was CMV seronegative and was included in the group of 352 seronegative cohort members. Every donor gave a peripheral blood sample, and the peripheral blood mononuclear cells from that sample were used for TCR beta sequencing. Genomic DNA was extracted from the blood cell samples with the Qiagen DNeasy Blood Extraction Kit. The library was built by means of the immunoSEQ multiplex PCR assay. The multiplex PCR relied on a mix of 60 forward primers for TCR Vbeta segments and 13 reverse primers for TCR Jbeta segments. A multiplex PCR assay on genomic DNA amplified the CDR3 region of rearranged TCR beta genes. The amplified TCR beta libraries were sequenced on the Illumina HiSeq System as 87-base-pair reads. The source study handled its data this way. A later analysis tallied 75 million to 95 million unique TCR beta chains across the 666 repertoires, and some 10 million of those chains were shared by two or more donors. To remove PCR and sequencing errors, raw reads were error-corrected and collapsed into unique sequences using a nearest-neighbor algorithm that merged closely related sequences. V, D and J gene segments were assigned by aligning CDR3 sequences to IMGT reference sequences. For a sequence to be retained, a match of at least six nucleotides was required to both a V gene segment and a J gene segment. A rearrangement counted as productive if the CDR3 had no stop codons and remained in frame with V and J, and every other rearrangement counted as non-productive. Following IMGT convention, CDR3 was defined as the stretch from the second conserved V-encoded cysteine to the conserved J-encoded phenylalanine. Sequences without an unambiguous match to a single V gene segment were excluded from the earlier analysis of about 600 of the donors. An earlier analysis of some 500 of the donors classified V segments as functional when productive rearrangements were above 56.7% and as segregating when the standard deviation between donors was above 5%. A statistical classification framework was built to diagnose cytomegalovirus status from the catalog of TCR beta chain sequences. In a later analysis, TCR nucleotide sequences were compared against IMGT/GENE-DB human TR gene sequences so that V and J genes could be assigned. A later analysis assigned CDR3 sequences and most-parsimonious VDJ recombination scenarios with the TCRdist pipeline. In a later analysis, each TCR beta chain was defined by its CDR3 amino acid sequence together with its V-gene family, and reads without a unique V-gene family were excluded. In a later analysis, approximately 590 highly shared, low-generation-probability nucleotide sequences were removed to address suspected cross-contamination and a sequencing artifact. In a later analysis, a clonal expansion index was calculated for each public chain from normalized within-repertoire ranks of inferred template counts. In a later analysis, generation probabilities were computed using a VDJ recombination model fitted to out-of-frame rearrangements, and the results were checked against IGoR. In a later analysis, TCR-TCR, TCR-HLA and TCR-CMV co-occurrence was scored with hypergeometric tests, and a repertoire-size bias correction was applied to TCR pairs. False discovery rates were estimated in a later analysis by permuting HLA or CMV assignments 20 times. In a later analysis, co-occurring TCRs were grouped using DBSCAN, and TCRdist sequence similarity was added for clustering within HLA-allele-positive subsets. Co-occurrence clustering excluded repertoires with fewer than 30,000 or more than 120,000 public chains, plus five with anomalous nucleotide sharing. The source is immuneACCESS, and TCRdb retained only in-frame sequences with V and J called. Part of the clones is not carried over; for the studies checked, unresolved V genes explain less than half of this, and the remainder is unexplained. The V and J calls and clone size come from that table; D and trimming were worked out from the DNA. In this sample the table shows around 140,000 clones, 75% of which occur a single time. More than 6.5% of the sample rests with the top ten.

This sequence was found in a man aged 30-40 years in good health and CMV-seronegative. The chain employs TRBV28 and TRBJ1-1; the D segment could be TRBD1, given 6 matching bases. The sample was PBMCs. The CDR3 is CASRTGGALNTEAFF. The DNA sequence follows: TGTGCCAGCAGGACGGGGGGGGCCTTGAACACTGAAGCTTTCTTT.